This T cell receptor (beta chain) was found in a study of shared clonotypes between healthy human individuals. The germline V and J ends were trimmed by 6 bases and 5 bases, with 12 bases remaining between them. Germline CDR1 reads SGHRS; CDR2 reads YFSETQ. CDR3 length: 14 residues. Using immunoSEQ multiplex PCR, the repertoire was profiled, and TCRdb retains in-frame clones only, with some absent. Among roughly 2 million clones listed, around 95% were seen once. Sequenced sample: naive CD4+ T cells sorted from blood. The subset: CD45RA+ positively selected. This sequence was found in a man aged 18 to 35 in good health. V gene TRBV5-1 combines with J gene TRBJ1-6, with D tentatively TRBD1 (6 bases). The CDR3 bases are TGCGCCAGCACCCGGACAGTAGATAATTCACCCCTCCACTTT. This codes for CASTRTVDNSPLHF.